These 31 T cell receptor beta chains were all obtained from the same sample, sequenced in a study of identifying expanded T cells in peripheral blood. The data were produced by immunoSEQ multiplex PCR, yet TCRdb's version contains in-frame clones alone and is incomplete. In the table there are roughly 86,000 clones, approximately 81% of which are singletons. The sample consisted of blood. These receptors came from a person aged 18 to 70 in good health.

This chain joins TRBV6-1 and TRBJ1-2; no reliable D call. V was pared by 6 bases and J by 6 bases, with 14 bases between. Germline V gene lookup returns CDR1 MNHNS and CDR2 SASEGT. The CDR3 has 13 amino acids. This CDR3 is CASRDVELHGYTF. CDR3 in DNA: TGTGCCAGCAGGGACGTTGAACTCCATGGCTACACCTTC.

V gene TRBV2 combines with J gene TRBJ1-6, with D tentatively TRBD1 (6 bases). The V gene's germline CDR1 is SNHLY and CDR2 FYNNEI. The CDR3 has 15 residues. V lost 6 bases to trimming and J lost 5 bases, with 14 bases between them. The CDR3: CASRGGQANNSPLHF. DNA for the CDR3: TGTGCCAGCAGGGGGGGGCAGGCCAATAATTCACCCCTCCACTTT. Complete variable domain (other parts from reference TRBV2 and TRBJ1-6): EPEVTQTPSHQVTQMGQEVILRCVPISNHLYFYWYRQILGQKVEFLVSFYNNEISEKSEIFDDQFSVERPDGSNFTLKIRSTKLEDSAMYFCASRGGQANNSPLHFGNGTRLTVT.

This clone was seen once. This chain uses TRBV5-1 with TRBJ1-1; weak D call: TRBD1 (5 bases). This CDR3 contains 15 residues. Germline CDR1 SGHRS, CDR2 YFSETQ. Between the trimmed V and J ends, which lost 8 bases and 0 bases, there was a span of 17 bases. The CDR3 region has the DNA TGCGCCAGATTCCCCAGGGTATCGATGAACACTGAAGCTTTCTTT. Protein: CARFPRVSMNTEAFF.

The chain combines TRBV5-4 with TRBJ2-6; D is uncertain. The CDR3 sequence is 16 residues long. Per germline, CDR1 SGHNT and CDR2 YYREEE (reference sequence). V lost 0 bases and J lost 0, with 7 bases in between. The CDR3 nucleotides read TGTGCCAGCAGCTTGGGACCGGCCTCTGGGGCCAACGTCCTGACTTTC. Translating it yields CASSLGPASGANVLTF. The full variable domain, its missing parts supplied by reference TRBV5-4 and TRBJ2-6, is ETGVTQSPTHLIKTRGQQVTLRCSSQSGHNTVSWYQQALGQGPQFIFQYYREEENGRGNFPPRFSGLQFPNYSSELNVNALELDDSALYLCASSLGPASGANVLTFGAGSRLTVL.

The chain carries TRBV10-3 and TRBJ2-2; D not certain. Per the germline V gene, CDR1 is ENHRY and CDR2 is SYGVKD. The length of the CDR3 is 11 residues. V was pared by 4 bases and J by 7 bases, with 4 bases between. The CDR3 bases are TGTGCCATCAGTGCAGACGGGGAGCTGTTTTTT. Its protein product is CAISADGELFF.

The V and J genes are TRBV4-3 and TRBJ1-2; maybe TRBD1 (6 bases). This CDR3 comprises 16 residues. The V and J ends lost 0 bases and 6 bases respectively, with 17 bases between them. Germline V gene lookup returns CDR1 LGHNA and CDR2 YSLEER. The CDR3 sequence: CASSQEWGRGLNGYTF. The CDR3 nucleotides are TGCGCCAGCAGCCAAGAATGGGGCCGGGGGCTGAATGGCTACACCTTC.

The gene calls are TRBV29-1 and TRBJ2-1, with D uncertain. CDR3 length: 12 residues. Trimming removed 1 base at V and 2 bases at J, with 3 bases between. Germline assignment: CDR1 SQVTM and CDR2 ANQGSEA. CDR3 nucleotide sequence: TGCAGCGTTGAAGTAACCTACAATGAGCAGTTCTTC. Its translation: CSVEVTYNEQFF.

The J gene is TRBJ1-4, the V gene TRBV4-3; D ambiguous. Trimming took off 2 bases at V and 3 bases at J, with 10 bases between the two ends. The CDR3 covers 15 residues. CDR1 is LGHNA, CDR2 YSLEER, per germline. In nucleotides, the CDR3 is TGCGCCAGCAGCCAATATGGCATCTCTAATGAAAAACTGTTTTTT. Translating gives CASSQYGISNEKLFF.

The chain links TRBV9 to TRBJ2-5; the D gene is possibly TRBD2 (7 bases). The CDR3 extends over 21 amino acids. CDR1 and CDR2 from the germline V gene are SGDLS and YYNGEE. V lost 0 bases and J lost 1, with 28 bases in between. CDR3 amino acids: CASSVAGRGAGAPTSQETQYF. The DNA for the CDR3 is TGTGCCAGCAGCGTAGCTGGCCGGGGGGCAGGGGCCCCAACTAGCCAAGAGACCCAGTACTTC. Full variable domain (missing parts from reference TRBV9 and TRBJ2-5): DSGVTQTPKHLITATGQRVTLRCSPRSGDLSVYWYQQSLDQGLQFLIQYYNGEERAKGNILERFSAQQFPDLHSELNLSSLELGDSALYFCASSVAGRGAGAPTSQETQYFGPGTRLLVL.

The chain joins TRBV5-1 to TRBJ2-1, with 9 nucleotides matching TRBD1. The CDR3 covers 15 residues. Trimming cost V 1 base and J 6 bases; bases outside gene matches: 5. The germline V gene has CDR1 SGHRS and CDR2 YFSETQ. The CDR3 nucleotides are TGCGCCAGCAGCTTGCTCGGACAGGGGAGCAATGAGCAGTTCTTC. It encodes CASSLLGQGSNEQFF.

This chain links TRBV7-2 with TRBJ1-5; a possible D gene is TRBD1 (6 bases). The CDR3 length is 13 residues. Per the germline V gene, CDR1 is SGHTA and CDR2 is FQGNSA. V was clipped by 10 bases and J by 7 bases, with 17 bases between them. The CDR3 is CATSGGGRQPQHF. In nucleotides, the CDR3 is TGTGCCACGTCGGGCGGGGGCCGGCAGCCCCAGCATTTT.

The V gene is TRBV10-3, the J gene TRBJ1-5; D unclear. The CDR3 extends over 13 amino acids. The V end lost 8 bases, the J end lost 3 bases, and 11 bases lay between the germline ends. Germline V lookup: CDR1 ENHRY, CDR2 SYGVKD. The CDR3, as DNA: TGTGCCATCCGGGTGGCCGACAATCAGCCCCAGCATTTT. This encodes CAIRVADNQPQHF.

Turning to this clone: Other DNA sequences in this sample translate to the same CDR3. The chain employs TRBV11-2 and TRBJ1-1, with TRBD1 as a possible D gene (5 bases). The length of the CDR3 is 18 residues. V shed 9 bases and J shed 0 bases, with 26 bases lying between them. Germline V CDR1 and CDR2: SGHAT, FQNNGV. The CDR3 reads CASSHPVGAGSMNTEAFF. The CDR3, as DNA: TGTGCCAGTAGCCACCCTGTTGGAGCAGGGTCCATGAACACTGAAGCTTTCTTT.

The gene calls are TRBV6-6 and TRBJ1-5, with D unclear. Per germline, CDR1 MNHNY and CDR2 SVGAGI (reference sequence). V lost 11 bases, J lost 3 bases, and 8 bases lay in between. This CDR3 has 11 residues. DNA of the CDR3: TGTGCCGCGGGGAACAATCAGCCCCAGCATTTT. As protein: CAAGNNQPQHF.

This chain uses TRBV6-1 with TRBJ1-1, with 8 bases lining up with TRBD1. Trimming took 4 bases from V and 1 from J; bases not matched to a gene: 2. Germline CDR1 MNHNS, CDR2 SASEGT. CDR3 length equals 14 residues. CDR3: CASSATGANTEAFF. DNA of the CDR3: TGTGCCAGCAGTGCGACAGGGGCGAACACTGAAGCTTTCTTT.

This clone was detected only once. The J gene is TRBJ1-2, the V gene TRBV5-5, with 7 bases aligning to TRBD1. The CDR3 covers 17 residues. V shed 3 bases, J shed 6 bases, and the junction held 17 bases outside the gene matches. The germline CDR1 and CDR2 sequences are SGHKS and YYEKEE (reference sequence). CDR3 nucleotides: TGTGCCAGCAGCTCGGAACTGAATAGGGGGCGCATTAATGGCTACACCTTC. Protein product: CASSSELNRGRINGYTF.

This chain joins TRBV11-3 and TRBJ1-6, with D possibly TRBD1 on 6 matching bases. The CDR3 length is 15 residues. Germline assignment: CDR1 SGHNT and CDR2 YENEEA. V gave up 5 bases and J gave up 8 bases, with 16 bases separating them. In nucleotides, the CDR3 is TGTGCCAGCAGCCGGGGGGCAGGCGAGGATTCACCCCTCCACTTT. Translation gives CASSRGAGEDSPLHF. Supplemented by reference TRBV11-3 and TRBJ1-6, the full variable domain reads EAGVVQSPRYKIIEKKQPVAFWCNPISGHNTLYWYLQNLGQGPELLIRYENEEAVDDSQLPKDRFSAERLKGVDSTLKIQPAELGDSAVYLCASSRGAGEDSPLHFGNGTRLTVT.

As to this clone: The sample holds other DNA sequences that translate to the same CDR3. The J gene is TRBJ1-2, the V gene TRBV6-1; D not certain. CDR1 and CDR2 from the germline V gene are MNHNS and SASEGT. Trimming left V 2 bases short and J 3 bases short, with 7 bases between. There are 13 residues in the CDR3. In DNA form, the CDR3 reads TGTGCCAGCAGTGAAACGGGCTACTATGGCTACACCTTC. Amino acids: CASSETGYYGYTF.

This chain connects TRBV9 to TRBJ2-5; D is unresolved. The CDR3 consists of 14 residues. CDR1 is SGDLS, CDR2 YYNGEE, per germline. V lost 0 bases and J lost 3, with 9 bases in between. The CDR3 protein is CASSVGPPKETQYF. The CDR3 bases are TGTGCCAGCAGCGTAGGACCCCCAAAAGAGACCCAGTACTTC.

This clone occurred a few times. V gene TRBV29-1 combines with J gene TRBJ1-2, with 7 nucleotides matching TRBD1. CDR1 and CDR2 (germline): SQVTM, ANQGSEA. J was trimmed by 7 bases and V by 6 bases; bases with no gene match: 8. The CDR3 loop spans 12 amino acids. The CDR3 is CSVPQGSGGYTF. DNA of the CDR3: TGCAGCGTCCCACAGGGGAGTGGTGGCTACACCTTC.

The chain uses TRBV9 and TRBJ2-4; D might be TRBD2 (5 bases). Germline V CDR1 and CDR2: SGDLS, YYNGEE. Trimming removed 0 bases at V and 6 bases at J, with 13 bases between. The CDR3 has 15 amino acids. The CDR3 nucleotides are TGTGCCAGCAGCGTAGGGAAGTTTGGGAGAAACATTCAGTACTTC. It is translated as CASSVGKFGRNIQYF.

Written as DNA, the CDR3 is TGTGCCTGGAGTGTCCATACCCGGGACAGGTGGTTTTCACCCCTCCACTTT. It codes for CAWSVHTRDRWFSPLHF. The chain couples TRBV30 to TRBJ1-6; 8 nucleotides line up with TRBD1. V shed 0 bases, J shed 9 bases, and the junction held 13 bases outside the gene matches. Per germline, CDR1 GTSNPN and CDR2 SVGIG (reference sequence). The length of the CDR3 is 17 residues. Drawing the rest from reference TRBV30 and TRBJ1-6, the complete variable domain is SQTIHQWPATLVQPVGSPLSLECTVEGTSNPNLYWYRQAAGRGLQLLFYSVGIGQISSEVPQNLSASRPQDRQFILSSKKLLLSDSGFYLCAWSVHTRDRWFSPLHFGNGTRLTVT.

The chain links TRBV29-1 to TRBJ2-7; 7 bases line up with TRBD1. Germline V gene lookup returns CDR1 SQVTM and CDR2 ANQGSEA. This CDR3 region has 16 residues. The V and J ends lost 4 bases and 0 bases, in that order; junction bases with no gene match: 12. DNA for the CDR3: TGCAGCGTTGGTTGGTGGACAGGCCCAAGCTCCTACGAGCAGTACTTC. It translates to CSVGWWTGPSSYEQYF.

V usage is TRBV11-1 and J usage is TRBJ2-2; D call uncertain. Germline-derived CDR1 and CDR2 are SGHAT and FQDESV (reference sequence). This CDR3 is 13 amino acids long. V lost 3 bases to trimming and J lost 3 bases, with 5 bases between them. CDR3 protein: CASSFRHTGELFF. The DNA for the CDR3 is TGTGCCAGCAGCTTTCGCCACACCGGGGAGCTGTTTTTT.

The chain recombines TRBV7-2 with TRBJ2-5; D unresolved. V was cut by 5 bases and J by 4 bases, with 5 bases left in between. CDR3 length equals 11 residues. The V gene's germline CDR1 is SGHTA and CDR2 FQGNSA. The CDR3 region is CASSRRETQYF. The CDR3 region has the DNA TGTGCCAGCAGCCGCAGAGAGACCCAGTACTTC.

The chain links TRBV11-2 to TRBJ2-7, with 9 bases aligning to TRBD2. The CDR3 length is 18 residues. Trimming cost V 5 bases and J 1 base; bases outside gene matches: 15. The germline V gene encodes CDR1 SGHAT and CDR2 FQNNGV. DNA for the CDR3: TGTGCCAGCAGCACCAATATAATGGGACTAGCCCCTTCCTACGAGCAGTACTTC. Amino acids: CASSTNIMGLAPSYEQYF. The full variable domain, with the rest looked up from reference TRBV11-2 and TRBJ2-7, is EAGVAQSPRYKIIEKRQSVAFWCNPISGHATLYWYQQILGQGPKLLIQFQNNGVVDDSQLPKDRFSAERLKGVDSTLKIQPAKLEDSAVYLCASSTNIMGLAPSYEQYFGPGTRLTVT.

Of note for this clone: A read error may account for a junction end that differs from germline. J is TRBJ1-2 and V is TRBV5-6; D remains unclear. Germline loops: CDR1 SGHDT, CDR2 YYEEEE. The CDR3 loop spans 11 amino acids. CDR3 in DNA: TGTGCCAGCAGCTTGAGGTATGGCCACACCTTC. It codes for CASSLRYGHTF.

This clone appeared once. The J gene is TRBJ2-3, the V gene TRBV6-4; D is ambiguous. This CDR3 comprises 16 residues. Germline V gives CDR1 MRHNA, CDR2 SNTAGT. V was trimmed by 5 bases and J by 0 bases, leaving 15 bases between them. The CDR3 DNA reads TGTGCCAGCAGTTACCGACGAGCATCTAGCACAGATACGCAGTATTTT. Its protein is CASSYRRASSTDTQYF.

Here the CDR3 reads CASSLARGNEQYF. Written as DNA, the CDR3 is TGCGCCAGCAGCCTAGCCCGAGGGAACGAGCAGTACTTC. The chain combines TRBV4-1 with TRBJ2-7, with D perhaps TRBD2 (5 bases). V shed 4 bases and J shed 5 bases, with 12 bases lying between them. CDR3 length: 13 amino acids. Germline V gene lookup returns CDR1 MGHRA and CDR2 YSYEKL.

The chain is built from TRBV6-5 and TRBJ2-1; D is perhaps TRBD2 (6 bases). V gave up 2 bases and J gave up 3 bases, with 14 bases separating them. CDR3 size: 16 residues. The V gene's germline CDR1 is MNHEY and CDR2 SVGAGI. This CDR3 reads CASSYEGGTLYNEQFF. In DNA, the CDR3 is TGTGCCAGCAGTTACGAGGGTGGGACTCTCTACAATGAGCAGTTCTTC.

The count of this clone is one. The gene calls are TRBV9 and TRBJ2-1; 9 bases are a match to TRBD2. The ends lost 5 bases at V and 10 bases at J; junction bases unmatched: 13. In germline, CDR1 is SGDLS, CDR2 YYNGEE. This CDR3 contains 15 residues. For the CDR3, the DNA is TGTGCCAGCAGTTACTCCTCGGGACTAGCAAACGAGCAGTTCTTC. Translated, it gives CASSYSSGLANEQFF.